Below, 16 T cell receptor beta chains from the same sample are listed, as sequenced in a study of radiotherapy plus CTLA-4 blockade in lung cancer. Data came from immunoSEQ multiplex PCR; TCRdb stores just in-frame clones and leaves some out. The sample holds approximately 41,000 clones; approximately 70% are singletons and the top ten take 9.8%. Here the sequenced sample was peripheral blood, taken from a patient treated with radiotherapy plus ipilimumab. The receptors here all came from a human donor with non-small cell lung cancer who had stable disease on radiotherapy plus ipilimumab.

The genes are TRBV5-1 and TRBJ2-6, with 14 positions matching TRBD2. The V gene end was trimmed by 4 bases and the J gene end by 2 bases; junction bases not matched to a gene: 5. Germline V lookup: CDR1 SGHRS, CDR2 YFSETQ. The CDR3 sequence is 18 residues long. The CDR3, as DNA: TGCGCCAGCAGCCGGACTAGCGGGGGGATTGCTGGGGCCAACGTCCTGACTTTC. Its translation is CASSRTSGGIAGANVLTF.

The rearrangement links TRBV11-2 to TRBJ1-2, with a tentative D call TRBD1 (5 bases). The germline V gene encodes CDR1 SGHAT and CDR2 FQNNGV. The CDR3 contains 12 residues. With 6 bases removed from V and 5 bases from J, the gap between germline ends came to 10 bases. CDR3 region: CASRLAGYGYTF. CDR3 sequence (DNA): TGTGCCAGCAGACTAGCAGGGTATGGCTACACCTTC. Variable domain in full (rest from reference TRBV11-2 and TRBJ1-2): EAGVAQSPRYKIIEKRQSVAFWCNPISGHATLYWYQQILGQGPKLLIQFQNNGVVDDSQLPKDRFSAERLKGVDSTLKIQPAKLEDSAVYLCASRLAGYGYTFGSGTRLTVV.

This clone was counted a single time. This chain joins TRBV9 and TRBJ1-6; TRBD1 matches 10 bases. Per the germline V gene, CDR1 is SGDLS and CDR2 is YYNGEE. V dropped 3 bases and J dropped 1; count of bases not matched to a gene: 10. CDR3 length: 19 residues. The CDR3 spells CASSGGTGVRGSYNSPLHF. The CDR3 region has the DNA TGTGCCAGCAGCGGCGGGACAGGGGTTAGGGGATCCTATAATTCACCCCTCCACTTT.

A few counts support this clone. This chain connects TRBV2 to TRBJ1-2; D is unclear. Between the trimmed V and J ends, which lost 6 bases and 4 bases, there was a span of 18 bases. CDR1 and CDR2 (germline): SNHLY, FYNNEI. The length of the CDR3 is 15 residues. CDR3 sequence reads: CASSHPDLAGYGYTF. For the CDR3, the DNA is TGTGCCAGCAGCCACCCCGACCTAGCAGGCTATGGCTACACCTTC.

The table lists this clone with a few counts. J is TRBJ2-7 and V is TRBV15, with 8 positions matching TRBD2. The CDR3 runs 15 residues. The germline gives CDR1 LNHNV, CDR2 YYDKDF (reference sequence). Losses at the gene ends were 0 bases for V and 1 base for J; bases not matched to a gene: 2. In nucleotides, the CDR3 is TGTGCCACCAGCAGAGACCGGGAGGGGTCCTACGAGCAGTACTTC. Translating it yields CATSRDREGSYEQYF.

The CDR3 protein is CASSPGDSRNSPLHF. The CDR3 nucleotides read TGTGCCAGCAGCCCGGGGGACTCCCGCAATTCACCCCTCCACTTT. V is TRBV7-2 and J is TRBJ1-6, with D possibly TRBD1 on 5 matching bases. CDR3 length: 15 amino acids. In germline, CDR1 is SGHTA, CDR2 FQGNSA. V was clipped by 5 bases and J by 7 bases, with 15 bases between them.

This clone has more than one count but fewer than ten. The genes are TRBV5-1 and TRBJ2-3, with TRBD2 matching 8 bases. CDR3 length: 16 residues. V shed 3 bases and J 0 bases; nucleotides not matched to a gene: 6. Germline assignment: CDR1 SGHRS and CDR2 YFSETQ. DNA of the CDR3: TGCGCCAGCAGCTCTGCTGCGGGGGGTAGCACAGATACGCAGTATTTT. Residues: CASSSAAGGSTDTQYF.

J is TRBJ2-3 and V is TRBV11-3; 8 nucleotides match TRBD1. The CDR3 length is 15 residues. The germline V gene encodes CDR1 SGHNT and CDR2 YENEEA. V was clipped by 3 bases and J by 1 base; unmatched bases: 3. DNA for the CDR3: TGTGCCAGCAGCTTTGGGACAGGACGCACAGATACGCAGTATTTT. The encoded protein is CASSFGTGRTDTQYF.

The chain links TRBV19 to TRBJ2-5; TRBD2 aligns across 8 bases. With V trimmed by 5 bases and J by 5 bases, 10 bases remained unmatched. The CDR3 covers 15 residues. Germline lookup yields CDR1 LNHDA and CDR2 SQIVND (reference sequence). The CDR3 loop is CASSPGRGGWETQYF. The CDR3 DNA reads TGTGCCAGTAGTCCCGGCCGGGGGGGCTGGGAGACCCAGTACTTC.

The J gene is TRBJ1-1, the V gene TRBV10-3; 7 bases map to TRBD1. There are 14 residues in the CDR3. V dropped 5 bases and J dropped 3; count of bases not matched to a gene: 6. Germline V gives CDR1 ENHRY, CDR2 SYGVKD. CDR3 nucleotide sequence: TGTGCCATCAGTTCGCGCGGGACAGACACTGAAGCTTTCTTT. Translated: CAISSRGTDTEAFF.

The table lists this clone with a few counts. The chain is built from TRBV7-2 and TRBJ2-5; no firm D call. CDR1 and CDR2 (germline): SGHTA, FQGNSA. V was shortened by 3 bases and J by 5 bases, with 7 bases between the two germline ends. The CDR3 is 12 residues long. The CDR3 region has the DNA TGTGCCAGCAGCTTTTTCGGGGAGACCCAGTACTTC. It yields the protein CASSFFGETQYF.

The rearrangement uses TRBV6-1 and TRBJ2-3; 8 bases align to TRBD2. V lost 7 bases and J lost 1; bases outside the gene matches: 4. From germline, CDR1 is MNHNS and CDR2 SASEGT. CDR3 length equals 14 residues. In DNA form, the CDR3 reads TGTGCCAGCACGGGTAGCGGGGGCACAGATACGCAGTATTTT. Protein: CASTGSGGTDTQYF.

J is TRBJ1-2 and V is TRBV7-9; TRBD1 is a possible D gene (6 bases). There are 13 residues in the CDR3. Deletions cut 0 bases from V and 6 bases from J, with 8 bases between. Per the germline V gene, CDR1 is SEHNR and CDR2 is FQNEAQ (reference sequence). CDR3 bases: TGTGCCAGCAGCTTAGCGGGGGCGCATGGCTACACCTTC. This gives the protein CASSLAGAHGYTF.

The DNA of the CDR3 is TGTGCCATCAGTGGGGGCGGAATAGAGACCCAGTACTTC. Encoded protein: CAISGGGIETQYF. V and J are TRBV10-3 and TRBJ2-5; TRBD1 is a possible D gene (5 bases). CDR1 and CDR2 (germline): ENHRY, SYGVKD. The CDR3 has 13 residues. The V end lost 4 bases, the J end lost 4 bases, and 10 bases lay between the germline ends.

The chain combines TRBV4-3 with TRBJ1-2; D is unclear. The V gene lost 0 bases and the J gene lost 5 bases, with 16 bases spanning the gap. CDR3 length equals 16 residues. CDR1 LGHNA and CDR2 YSLEER come from the germline V gene. The CDR3 loop is CASSQDPAAGRYGYTF. CDR3 nucleotide sequence: TGCGCCAGCAGCCAAGATCCGGCAGCCGGGAGGTATGGCTACACCTTC.

This clone was observed a few times. V is TRBV6-1 and J is TRBJ1-1, with 10 positions matching TRBD1. The length of the CDR3 is 14 residues. With 6 bases clipped from V and 6 bases from J, the junction kept 7 bases outside the gene matches. Germline CDR1 and CDR2: MNHNS and SASEGT. CDR3 sequence reads: CASSPRQGASEAFF. As DNA, the CDR3 is TGTGCCAGCAGCCCAAGACAGGGGGCATCTGAAGCTTTCTTT.